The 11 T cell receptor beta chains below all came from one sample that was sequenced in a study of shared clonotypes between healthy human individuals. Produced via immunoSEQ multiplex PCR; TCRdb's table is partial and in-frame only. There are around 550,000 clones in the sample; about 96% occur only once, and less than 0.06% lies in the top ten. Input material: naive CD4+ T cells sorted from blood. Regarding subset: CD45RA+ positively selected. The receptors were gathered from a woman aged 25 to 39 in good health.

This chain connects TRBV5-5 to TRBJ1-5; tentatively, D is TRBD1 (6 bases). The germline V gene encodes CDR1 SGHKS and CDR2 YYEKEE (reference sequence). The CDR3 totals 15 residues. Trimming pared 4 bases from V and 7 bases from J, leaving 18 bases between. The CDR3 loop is CASSPGVGGRQPQHF. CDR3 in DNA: TGTGCCAGCAGCCCTGGGGTGGGGGGCAGGCAGCCCCAGCATTTT.

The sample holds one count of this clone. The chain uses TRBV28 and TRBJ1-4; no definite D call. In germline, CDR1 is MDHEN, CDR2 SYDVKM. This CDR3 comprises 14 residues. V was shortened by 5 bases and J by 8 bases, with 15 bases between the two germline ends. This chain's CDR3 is CASSRLGGEEKLFF. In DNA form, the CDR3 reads TGTGCCAGCAGTCGTTTGGGTGGGGAGGAAAAACTGTTTTTT.

The CDR3 DNA is TGTGCCAGCAGCTTGGGACAGGGGTTGTATGAGCAGTTCTTC. This sequence encodes CASSLGQGLYEQFF. The chain has TRBV7-2 and TRBJ2-1; the match to TRBD1 covers 10 bases. This CDR3 is 14 amino acids long. After removal of 3 bases from V and 8 bases from J, the junction contained 4 bases not matched to a gene. From germline, CDR1 is SGHTA and CDR2 FQGNSA. The variable domain in full, completed from reference TRBV7-2 and TRBJ2-1, reads GAGVSQSPSNKVTEKGKDVELRCDPISGHTALYWYRQSLGQGLEFLIYFQGNSAPDKSGLPSDRFSAERTGGSVSTLTIQRTQQEDSAVYLCASSLGQGLYEQFFGPGTRLTVL.

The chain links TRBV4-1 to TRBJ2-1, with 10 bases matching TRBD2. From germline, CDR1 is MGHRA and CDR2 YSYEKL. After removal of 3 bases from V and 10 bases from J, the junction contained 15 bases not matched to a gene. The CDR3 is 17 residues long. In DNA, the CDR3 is TGCGCCAGCAGCCATGGTCGTCTCCTAGCGGGAGTGGACGAGCAGTTCTTC. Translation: CASSHGRLLAGVDEQFF.

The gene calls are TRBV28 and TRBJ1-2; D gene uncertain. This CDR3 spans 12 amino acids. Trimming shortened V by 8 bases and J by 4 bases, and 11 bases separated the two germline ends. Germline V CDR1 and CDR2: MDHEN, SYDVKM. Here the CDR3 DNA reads TGTGCCAGCGGCCAACTAGTCTATGGCTACACCTTC. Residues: CASGQLVYGYTF.

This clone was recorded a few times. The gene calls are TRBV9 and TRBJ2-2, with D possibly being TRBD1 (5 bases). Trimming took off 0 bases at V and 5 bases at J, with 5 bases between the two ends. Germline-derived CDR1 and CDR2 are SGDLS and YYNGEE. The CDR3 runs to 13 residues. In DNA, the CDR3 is TGTGCCAGCAGCGTAGCAGGGACCGGGGAGCTGTTTTTT. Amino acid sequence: CASSVAGTGELFF.

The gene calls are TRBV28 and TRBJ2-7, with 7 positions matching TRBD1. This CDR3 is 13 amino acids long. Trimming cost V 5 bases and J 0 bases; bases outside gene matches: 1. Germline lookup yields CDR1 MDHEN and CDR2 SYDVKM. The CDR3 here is CASSRDSSYEQYF. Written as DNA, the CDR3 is TGTGCCAGCAGTCGGGACAGCTCCTACGAGCAGTACTTC.

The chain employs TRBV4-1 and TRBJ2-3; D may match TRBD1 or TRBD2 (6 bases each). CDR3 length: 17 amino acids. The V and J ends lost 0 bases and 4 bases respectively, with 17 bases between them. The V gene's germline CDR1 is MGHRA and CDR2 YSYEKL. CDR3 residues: CASSQELRRDTPDTQYF. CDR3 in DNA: TGCGCCAGCAGCCAAGAGCTTAGGCGGGACACCCCAGATACGCAGTATTTT.

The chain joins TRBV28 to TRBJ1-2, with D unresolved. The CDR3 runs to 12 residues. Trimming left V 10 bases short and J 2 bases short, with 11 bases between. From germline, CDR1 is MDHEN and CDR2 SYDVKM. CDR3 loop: CAIYSGNYGYTF. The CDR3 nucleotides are TGTGCCATCTACTCAGGAAACTATGGCTACACCTTC.

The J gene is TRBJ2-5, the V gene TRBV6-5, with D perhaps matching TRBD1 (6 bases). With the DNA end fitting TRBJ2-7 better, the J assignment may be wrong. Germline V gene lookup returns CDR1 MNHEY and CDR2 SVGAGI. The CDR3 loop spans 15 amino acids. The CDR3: CASSLFFRDNYEQYF. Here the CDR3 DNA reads TGTGCCAGCAGTTTATTCTTCCGGGACAACTACGAGCAGTACTTC.

The chain's CDR3 is CASSGRTGDEQYF. CDR3 coding DNA: TGTGCCAGTAGTGGAAGGACAGGGGACGAGCAGTACTTC. The V gene is TRBV19, the J gene TRBJ2-5; TRBD1 agrees at 9 bases. The J call is doubtful: the DNA matches TRBJ2-7 better. The CDR3 is 13 amino acids. Germline CDR1 reads LNHDA; CDR2 reads SQIVND (reference sequence).